This T cell receptor (beta chain) derives from a study of blood T cell repertoires in COVID-19. On the study more broadly: PBMCs, B-cell-depleted T cells, or T cells were the source of the cDNA or gDNA that made up the material.

There are 12 residues in the CDR3. V shed 5 bases, J shed 6 bases, and the junction held 2 bases outside the gene matches. The germline V gene has CDR1 SGHAT and CDR2 FQNNGV. How the authors handled the data: Estimates of nucleated cell counts were drawn from the amplification of reference gene primers. TCRdb keeps only in-frame clones here, not all; method: immunoSEQ multiplex PCR. V and J calls and clone size are those listed in that table; D and trimming were worked out from the DNA. The data hold 120,000 to 150,000 clones, with around three quarters observed a single time. Turning to this clone: This may be a read error, as it is one base from a much larger clone.

The chain links TRBV11-2 to TRBJ1-1; 8 nucleotides align to TRBD1. The sample comprised peripheral blood. This sequence originates from a man aged 45 to 65 with acute or convalescent COVID-19. The CDR3 is CASSPQGAEAFF. CDR3 nucleotide sequence: TGTGCCAGCAGCCCACAGGGGGCTGAAGCTTTCTTT.